This T cell receptor (beta chain) was retrieved from a study of shared clonotypes between healthy human individuals. V trimming: 6 bases; J trimming: 4 bases; junction bases outside the gene matches: 10. The V gene's germline CDR1 is SEHNR and CDR2 FQNEAQ (reference sequence). The CDR3 has 16 amino acids. CD8 cells regarded as naive lacked CD45RO, were positively chosen for CCR7, and omitted terminally differentiated effector memory CD45RA+ cells. Once extracted for a subset, genomic DNA was divided evenly among several immunoSEQ plates. Assay: immunoSEQ multiplex PCR; the TCRdb copy retains only in-frame clones and omits some. The sample lists some 630,000 clones; about 96% were seen once. Only one count was recorded for this clone.

This TCR was sampled from a woman in her 30s in good health. The chain has TRBV7-9 and TRBJ2-5, with TRBD2 matching 11 bases. The material sequenced was naive CD8+ T cells sorted from blood. CDR3 region: CASRSAGSGRGETQYF. As DNA, the CDR3 is TGTGCCAGCAGGTCAGCGGGTAGCGGGAGGGGAGAGACCCAGTACTTC. Looking up the rest from reference TRBV7-9 and TRBJ2-5 gives the full variable domain: DTGVSQNPRHKITKRGQNVTFRCDPISEHNRLYWYRQTLGQGPEFLTYFQNEAQLEKSRLLSDRFSAERPKGSFSTLEIQRTEQGDSAMYLCASRSAGSGRGETQYFGPGTRLLVL.